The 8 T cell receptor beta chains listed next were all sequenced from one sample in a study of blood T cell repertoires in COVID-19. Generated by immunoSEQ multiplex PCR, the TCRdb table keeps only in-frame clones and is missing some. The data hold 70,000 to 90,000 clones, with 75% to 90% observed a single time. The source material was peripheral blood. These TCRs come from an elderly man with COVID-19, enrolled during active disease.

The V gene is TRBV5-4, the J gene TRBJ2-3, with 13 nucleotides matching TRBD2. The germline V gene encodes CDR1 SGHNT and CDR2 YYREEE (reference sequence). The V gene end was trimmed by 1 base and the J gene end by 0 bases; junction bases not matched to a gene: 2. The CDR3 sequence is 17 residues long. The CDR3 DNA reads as TGTGCCAGCAGCTTGACTAGCGGGGGGGCTAGCACAGATACGCAGTATTTT. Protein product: CASSLTSGGASTDTQYF.

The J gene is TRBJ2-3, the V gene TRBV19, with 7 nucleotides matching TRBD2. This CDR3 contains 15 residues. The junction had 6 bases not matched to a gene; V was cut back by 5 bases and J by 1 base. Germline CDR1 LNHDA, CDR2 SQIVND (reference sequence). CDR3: CASSSPSGGTDTQYF. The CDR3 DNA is TGTGCCAGTAGTTCACCTAGCGGTGGCACAGATACGCAGTATTTT.

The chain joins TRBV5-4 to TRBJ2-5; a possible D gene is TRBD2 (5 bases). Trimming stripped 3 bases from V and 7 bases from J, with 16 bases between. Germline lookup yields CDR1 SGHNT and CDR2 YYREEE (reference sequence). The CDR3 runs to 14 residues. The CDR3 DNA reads TGTGCCAGCAGCTCCCGTGGGAGATGGGGGACCCAGTACTTC. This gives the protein CASSSRGRWGTQYF.

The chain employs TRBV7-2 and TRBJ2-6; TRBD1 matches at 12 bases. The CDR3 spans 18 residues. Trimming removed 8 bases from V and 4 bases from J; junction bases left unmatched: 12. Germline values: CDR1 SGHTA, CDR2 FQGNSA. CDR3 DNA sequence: TGTGCCAGCGGCCCCCCGGGACAGGGGGCGGGAGGGGCCAACGTCCTGACTTTC. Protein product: CASGPPGQGAGGANVLTF.

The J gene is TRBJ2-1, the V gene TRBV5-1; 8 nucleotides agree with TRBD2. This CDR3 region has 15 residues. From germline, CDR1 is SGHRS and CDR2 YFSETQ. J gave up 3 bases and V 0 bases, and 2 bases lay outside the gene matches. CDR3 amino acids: CASSLEAGGYNEQFF. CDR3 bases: TGCGCCAGCAGCTTGGAGGCGGGGGGCTACAATGAGCAGTTCTTC.

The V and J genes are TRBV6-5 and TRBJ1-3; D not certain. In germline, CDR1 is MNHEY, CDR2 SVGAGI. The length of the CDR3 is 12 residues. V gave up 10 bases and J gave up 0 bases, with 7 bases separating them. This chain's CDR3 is CATLSSGNTIYF. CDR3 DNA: TGTGCCACCCTTAGCTCTGGAAACACCATATATTTT.

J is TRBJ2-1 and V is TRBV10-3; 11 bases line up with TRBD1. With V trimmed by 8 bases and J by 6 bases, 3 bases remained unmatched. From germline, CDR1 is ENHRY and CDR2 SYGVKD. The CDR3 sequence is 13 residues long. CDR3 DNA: TGTGCCATCGGGGGGACAGGGGGCAATGAGCAGTTCTTC. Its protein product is CAIGGTGGNEQFF.

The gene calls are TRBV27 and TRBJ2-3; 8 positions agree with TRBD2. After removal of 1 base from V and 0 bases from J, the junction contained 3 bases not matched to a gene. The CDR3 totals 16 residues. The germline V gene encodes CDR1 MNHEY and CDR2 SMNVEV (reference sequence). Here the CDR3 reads CASSLFSGESTDTQYF. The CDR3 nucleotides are TGTGCCAGCAGTTTATTTAGCGGGGAAAGCACAGATACGCAGTATTTT.